The 8 T cell receptor beta chains reported below all come from one sample, sequenced in a study of Ad26.COV2.S vaccination and SARS-CoV-2 variants. Treatment in this sample: some 19 received Ad26.COV2.S at low or high dose, single or two shots; about five received placebo; per-sample allocation not given. Day 63 after the first injection of vaccine or placebo was the sampling time. The protocol was immunoSEQ multiplex PCR, while the TCRdb copy is restricted to in-frame clones and leaves out a portion. This table has around 320,000 clones, around 84% appearing once. The source was peripheral blood, collected in a trial of Ad26.COV2.S vaccine versus placebo. The receptors here all came from a person aged 18 to 65 who received the Ad26.COV2.S COVID-19 vaccine or a placebo.

The V and J genes are TRBV7-6 and TRBJ1-4; TRBD1 matches at 11 bases. Germline CDR1 and CDR2: SGHVS and FNYEAQ. CDR3 size: 16 residues. The V segment lost 5 bases and the J segment 8 bases; nucleotides outside the gene matches: 10. Written as DNA, the CDR3 is TGTGCCAGCAGCCCCCGCCCGGGACAGGGGGGAGAAAAACTGTTTTTT. As protein: CASSPRPGQGGEKLFF.

V gene TRBV7-9 combines with J gene TRBJ1-2; tentatively, D is TRBD1 (6 bases). The CDR3 is 13 amino acids. CDR1 is SEHNR, CDR2 FQNEAQ, per germline (reference sequence). V was trimmed by 5 bases and J by 2 bases, leaving 9 bases between them. For the CDR3, the DNA is TGTGCCAGCAGCGAAGACAGGAACTATGGCTACACCTTC. Its protein is CASSEDRNYGYTF.

The chain recombines TRBV7-2 with TRBJ2-7; D remains ambiguous. The CDR3 runs 14 residues. CDR1 is SGHTA and CDR2 is FQGNSA in the germline V gene. Trimming pared 5 bases from V and 2 bases from J, leaving 13 bases between. CDR3 sequence (DNA): TGTGCCAGCAGCCTAGACAACAGAGCCTACGAGCAGTACTTC. It is translated as CASSLDNRAYEQYF.

The sample holds one count of this clone. The chain recombines TRBV5-6 with TRBJ2-7; D is undetermined. The CDR3 sequence is 12 residues long. Per the germline V gene, CDR1 is SGHDT and CDR2 is YYEEEE. Trimming pared 2 bases from V and 2 bases from J, leaving 5 bases between. The CDR3 nucleotides are TGTGCCAGCAGCTTTGGGCCCTACGAGCAGTACTTC. Encoded protein: CASSFGPYEQYF.

The chain combines TRBV9 with TRBJ2-7; maybe TRBD1 (6 bases). The CDR3 runs to 14 residues. V was clipped by 0 bases and J by 4 bases, with 11 bases between them. Germline-derived CDR1 and CDR2 are SGDLS and YYNGEE. The CDR3 coding sequence is TGTGCCAGCAGCGTAGGAGCAGGGGAATACGAGCAGTACTTC. Amino acids: CASSVGAGEYEQYF.

This chain connects TRBV3-1 (or the pseudogene TRBV3-2) to TRBJ1-3, with D uncertain. Trimming shortened V by 1 base and J by 7 bases, and 11 bases separated the two germline ends. The CDR3 is made up of 14 amino acids. CDR1 is LGHDT, CDR2 YNNKEL, per germline (reference sequence). The CDR3 sequence is CASSQGRTGNTIYF. CDR3 in DNA: TGTGCCAGCAGCCAAGGGCGGACGGGGAACACCATATATTTT.

The sample holds a few counts of this clone. The chain joins TRBV28 to TRBJ2-2, with 8 nucleotides matching TRBD1. Trimming took 3 bases from V and 0 from J; bases not matched to a gene: 3. The CDR3 loop spans 16 amino acids. In germline, CDR1 is MDHEN, CDR2 SYDVKM. The CDR3 bases are TGTGCCAGCAGTTTCGGGGACAGGACGAACACCGGGGAGCTGTTTTTT. Residues: CASSFGDRTNTGELFF.

The genes are TRBV5-1 and TRBJ1-1, with D unclear. The CDR3 consists of 14 residues. Germline CDR1 is SGHRS and CDR2 is YFSETQ. Trimming cost V 0 bases and J 6 bases, with 12 bases left between them. For the CDR3, the DNA is TGCGCCAGCAGCTTGGAAGTGATAGGTTCTGAAGCTTTCTTT. It translates to CASSLEVIGSEAFF.